A selection of T cell receptor beta chains follows, all from one sample in a study of cytotoxic CD8 clonotypes in ibrutinib-treated CLL. Repertoires were generated with immunoSEQ multiplex PCR, while TCRdb's copy carries only in-frame clones and drops some. The data hold about 24,000 clones, with 65% to 80% observed a single time. Sample: PBMCs, taken after 12 months of ibrutinib treatment. The source is a human donor with chronic lymphocytic leukemia. Both conserved end residues are part of each CDR3. Fields, in order: V gene, clone size, J gene, D gene, CDR3 DNA, CDR3 protein. The D gene is left open where the match is weak. Size tells how often a clone was seen (once, few, many) or the class of an expanded clone, and some rows leave it out.

TRBV2	-	TRBJ2-7	-	TGTGCCAGCAGTGAAGTCGGGGGACGGATCTCCTACGAGCAGTACTTC	CASSEVGGRISYEQYF
TRBV6-1	-	TRBJ1-4	-	TGTGCCAGCAGTTTACAGAGAAATGAAAAACTGTTTTTT	CASSLQRNEKLFF
TRBV4-3	-	TRBJ1-1	-	TGCGCCAGCAGCCGCAGCGTACAGCTAAACACTGAAGCTTTCTTT	CASSRSVQLNTEAFF
TRBV7-8	-	TRBJ1-5	-	TGTGCCAGCAGCTTAAGGTCCGACAATCAGCCCCAGCATTTT	CASSLRSDNQPQHF
TRBV9	once	TRBJ2-3	TRBD1	TGTGCCAGCAGCGCTATAGGACAGGACCGCACAGATACGCAGTATTTT	CASSAIGQDRTDTQYF
TRBV5-1	-	TRBJ2-3	TRBD1	TGCGCCAGCAAGGGACAGGGTGGGACAGATACGCAGTATTTT	CASKGQGGTDTQYF
TRBV9	-	TRBJ2-5	TRBD1	TGTGCCAGCAGCCCAGGGACAGGACGAGTTGAGACCCAGTACTTC	CASSPGTGRVETQYF
TRBV2	-	TRBJ2-7	TRBD1	TGTGCCAGCAGTGAATTGCAGGGGGCGGGTGAGCAGTACTTC	CASSELQGAGEQYF
TRBV15	-	TRBJ1-3	-	TGTGCCACCAGCCCTACACGGTTAGGAAACACCATATATTTT	CATSPTRLGNTIYF
TRBV6-1	-	TRBJ1-1	-	TGTGCCAGCAGTACAGGTTTCACTGAAGCTTTCTTT	CASSTGFTEAFF
TRBV9	-	TRBJ1-2	TRBD1	TGTGCCAGCAGCTCCCGGGGGGGGACAGGCTATGGCTACACCTTC	CASSSRGGTGYGYTF
TRBV2	few	TRBJ1-6	-	TGTGCCAGCAGTAAGGGGTATAATTCACCCCTCCACTTT	CASSKGYNSPLHF
TRBV7-9	-	TRBJ2-2	-	TGTGCCAGCAGCTCCACGGGCACCGGGGAGCTGTTTTTT	CASSSTGTGELFF
TRBV29-1	-	TRBJ1-1	-	TGCAGCGCGGACGGGGGATCTGAAGCTTTCTTT	CSADGGSEAFF
TRBV7-2	-	TRBJ2-3	-	TGTGCCAGCGGCGTCACAGATACGCAGTATTTT	CASGVTDTQYF
TRBV5-1	-	TRBJ2-5	TRBD1	TGCGCCAGCAGCTATCGCGGGACAGGGGACCAAGAGACCCAGTACTTC	CASSYRGTGDQETQYF
TRBV29-1	-	TRBJ2-5	-	TGCAGCGTCCAAGACAGCCTAGGGGAGACCCAGTACTTC	CSVQDSLGETQYF
TRBV6-5	-	TRBJ2-1	-	TGTGCCAGCAGTTACGAGGCGGGGTGGGGCAATGAGCAGTTCTTC	CASSYEAGWGNEQFF
TRBV30	-	TRBJ2-3	-	TGTGCCTGGAGTGTATTCCAGGGAGATACGCAGTATTTT	CAWSVFQGDTQYF
TRBV7-6	-	TRBJ2-4	-	TGTGCCAGCAGCTTACGCCGGGGAGACATTCAGTACTTC	CASSLRRGDIQYF
TRBV27	-	TRBJ2-7	-	TGTGCCAGCAGTGCCGCGGGACACACCTACGAGCAGTACTTC	CASSAAGHTYEQYF
TRBV4-1	-	TRBJ2-4	TRBD1	TGCGCCAGCAGCCATTGGGGACAGGACGGAGCCAAAAACATTCAGTACTTC	CASSHWGQDGAKNIQYF
TRBV28	-	TRBJ1-2	-	TGTGCCAGCAGTTTATTGTCAGGGGCCACCTATGGTGGCTACACCTTC	CASSLLSGATYGGYTF
TRBV5-1	-	TRBJ2-7	TRBD1	TGCGCCAGCAGCTCCGGGACAGGCGACCACTCCTACGAGCAGTACTTC	CASSSGTGDHSYEQYF
TRBV5-1	-	TRBJ2-1	TRBD2	TGCGCCAGCAGCCCCCTACCGACTAGCGGCTACAATGAGCAGTTCTTC	CASSPLPTSGYNEQFF
TRBV28	-	TRBJ1-3	TRBD1	TGTGCCAGCAGTCCAGGGGGCTCCTCTGGAAACACCATATATTTT	CASSPGGSSGNTIYF
TRBV7-3	-	TRBJ1-1	-	TGTGCCAGCAGCCGGATCTTACTACAGAACACTGAAGCTTTCTTT	CASSRILLQNTEAFF
TRBV5-1	-	TRBJ1-5	-	TGCGCCAGCAGCTTGAATGTGGGGGGACAGCCCCAGCATTTT	CASSLNVGGQPQHF
TRBV4-1	-	TRBJ1-2	TRBD1	TGCGCCAGCAGCGCTTTGACAGGGGGCGGTAACTATGGCTACACCTTC	CASSALTGGGNYGYTF
TRBV28	-	TRBJ2-2	-	TGTGCCAGCAGTTCGGGTGCGGAGCTGTTTTTT	CASSSGAELFF
TRBV29-1	-	TRBJ1-2	TRBD1	TGCAGCGTTGAAGGCGTGGGACAGACCTATGGCTACACCTTC	CSVEGVGQTYGYTF
TRBV30	-	TRBJ2-7	-	TGTGCCTGGACCCCCGGGACATCCTCCTACGAGCAGTACTTC	CAWTPGTSSYEQYF
TRBV5-1	-	TRBJ1-5	-	TGCGCCAGCAGCCCCAGTGGATCGGTCGGTCAGCCCCAGCATTTT	CASSPSGSVGQPQHF
TRBV9	-	TRBJ1-2	TRBD1	TGTGCCAGCAGCGTAACGGGGGGACAGAGCTATGGCTACACCTTC	CASSVTGGQSYGYTF
TRBV28	-	TRBJ1-4	-	TGTGCCAGCAGTCCCTTTGGTGAAAAACTGTTTTTT	CASSPFGEKLFF
TRBV7-9	-	TRBJ2-7	-	TGTGCCAGCAGCTTAGCCCCGAGACCCGGGTACTACGAGCAGTACTTC	CASSLAPRPGYYEQYF
TRBV5-1	-	TRBJ1-1	-	TGCGCCAGCAGCGCCAGGGTGGACACTGAAGCTTTCTTT	CASSARVDTEAFF
TRBV4-1	-	TRBJ2-7	TRBD1	TGCGCCAGCAGCCAAGGGAAAGGACAGGGGAACCACGAGCAGTACTTC	CASSQGKGQGNHEQYF
TRBV28	-	TRBJ1-2	-	TGTGCCAGCAGTTTCCGCCGGGGGGGAGGCTACACCTTC	CASSFRRGGGYTF
TRBV19	-	TRBJ1-5	-	TGTGCCAGTAGTATAGATCTGACCGGGGTTCTTCAGCCCCAGCATTTT	CASSIDLTGVLQPQHF
TRBV5-1	-	TRBJ2-7	TRBD2	TGCGCCAGCAGCCTAGGGACTAGCGGGGGCGACTCCTACGAGCAGTACTTC	CASSLGTSGGDSYEQYF